The 26 T cell receptor beta chains in this list originate from one sample, sequenced in a study of cytomegalovirus exposure and HLA in healthy donors. PCR amplification relied on 60 Vbeta primers (plus 13 Jbeta primers). The table came from immunoSEQ multiplex PCR; TCRdb's copy has only in-frame clones and leaves some out. The sample lists fewer than 250,000 clones; roughly 80% were seen once. Sequenced sample: PBMCs. Source of these receptors: a man younger than 40 in good health and CMV-seronegative.

V usage is TRBV27 and J usage is TRBJ1-2, with TRBD1 matching 7 bases. Trimming took 8 bases from V and 5 from J; bases not matched to a gene: 5. The germline V gene encodes CDR1 MNHEY and CDR2 SMNVEV (reference sequence). The CDR3 length is 12 residues. The DNA of the CDR3 is TGTGCCAGCGGGACAGATATTTATGGCTACACCTTC. Protein product: CASGTDIYGYTF.

The chain joins TRBV4-2 to TRBJ1-2, with TRBD1 matching over 7 bases. The CDR3 has 19 residues. The V gene's germline CDR1 is LGHNA and CDR2 YNFKEQ. The V segment lost 0 bases and the J segment 1 base; nucleotides outside the gene matches: 14. The CDR3: CASSQDRGTGVRGNYGYTF. The CDR3 DNA follows: TGTGCCAGCAGCCAAGATCGAGGAACAGGGGTAAGAGGTAACTATGGCTACACCTTC.

The chain carries TRBV5-1 and TRBJ2-3, with a tentative D call TRBD1 (7 bases). Trimming removed 1 base at V and 1 base at J, with 10 bases between. CDR3 length equals 15 residues. Germline CDR1 is SGHRS and CDR2 is YFSETQ. The DNA of the CDR3 is TGCGCCAGCAGCTTGCAGGGGGAGGGCACAGATACGCAGTATTTT. Residues: CASSLQGEGTDTQYF. The whole variable domain, remainder taken from reference TRBV5-1 and TRBJ2-3, is KAGVTQTPRYLIKTRGQQVTLSCSPISGHRSVSWYQQTPGQGLQFLFEYFSETQRNKGNFPGRFSGRQFSNSRSEMNVSTLELGDSALYLCASSLQGEGTDTQYFGPGTRLTVL.

The chain has TRBV6-5 and TRBJ1-2, with TRBD1 identical over 9 bases. The CDR3 consists of 16 residues. V lost 4 bases, J lost 7 bases, and 13 bases stayed unmatched. From germline, CDR1 is MNHEY and CDR2 SVGAGI. This CDR3 is CASSFPRTGGAPGYTF. The CDR3 DNA is TGTGCCAGCAGTTTCCCAAGAACAGGGGGCGCCCCTGGCTACACCTTC.

The chain uses TRBV6-5 and TRBJ2-1, with TRBD2 as a possible D gene (5 bases). Trimming removed 2 bases at V and 4 bases at J, with 15 bases between. Per the germline V gene, CDR1 is MNHEY and CDR2 is SVGAGI. The CDR3 has 16 amino acids. CDR3: CASSYSITREYNEQFF. CDR3 coding DNA: TGTGCCAGCAGTTACAGTATAACTAGGGAATACAATGAGCAGTTCTTC.

In its sample, this clone was seen a few times. The rearrangement links TRBV4-2 to TRBJ2-7, with D perhaps matching TRBD2 (5 bases). Trimming removed 0 bases from V and 1 base from J, with 7 bases in between. The CDR3 totals 14 residues. Germline-derived CDR1 and CDR2 are LGHNA and YNFKEQ. The CDR3 DNA reads as TGTGCCAGCAGCCAAGATACGGGATCCTACGAGCAGTACTTC. As protein: CASSQDTGSYEQYF.

This clone came up once. The chain combines TRBV10-2 with TRBJ2-7; D uncertain. The length of the CDR3 is 13 residues. V was cut by 3 bases and J by 3 bases, with 9 bases left in between. Germline CDR1 reads WSHSY; CDR2 reads SAAADI. In DNA, the CDR3 is TGCGCCAGCAGTGAATCGTACAGCTACGAGCAGTACTTC. The encoded protein is CASSESYSYEQYF.

The chain joins TRBV27 to TRBJ1-5; D perhaps matches TRBD1 (5 bases). Germline CDR1 MNHEY, CDR2 SMNVEV (reference sequence). The CDR3 sequence is 16 residues long. Trimming took 7 bases from V and 2 from J, leaving 18 bases between them. CDR3 in amino acids: CASMLKRTGGNQPQHF. The CDR3 DNA sequence: TGTGCCAGCATGTTAAAGCGGACGGGGGGCAATCAGCCCCAGCATTTT.

This chain connects TRBV18 to TRBJ2-7, with a weak D call TRBD2 (7 bases). V lost 4 bases and J lost 6, with 10 bases in between. From germline, CDR1 is KGHSH and CDR2 LQKENI. The CDR3 has 12 residues. The CDR3 region is CASSRRGAEQYF. CDR3 nucleotides: TGTGCCAGCTCACGTCGGGGGGCCGAGCAGTACTTC.

The table lists this clone with a count of one. This rearrangement joins TRBV19 to TRBJ2-7, with D tentatively TRBD2 (6 bases). V lost 1 base and J 0 bases, leaving 7 bases between the germline ends. Germline V lookup: CDR1 LNHDA, CDR2 SQIVND (reference sequence). This CDR3 has 14 amino acids. This CDR3 is CASSIAGDSYEQYF. The CDR3 bases are TGTGCCAGTAGTATAGCGGGGGACTCCTACGAGCAGTACTTC.

The V and J genes are TRBV2 and TRBJ1-2, with 8 nucleotides matching TRBD1. V lost 3 bases to trimming and J lost 0 bases; unmatched junction nucleotides: 12. The length of the CDR3 is 18 residues. Germline assignment: CDR1 SNHLY and CDR2 FYNNEI. Here the CDR3 reads CASSDPLNRGLTNYGYTF. The CDR3 nucleotides are TGTGCCAGCAGTGACCCGCTCAACAGGGGGTTAACTAACTATGGCTACACCTTC.

The V call is TRBV7-6, the J call TRBJ2-1; 10 nucleotides line up with TRBD2. The germline gives CDR1 SGHVS, CDR2 FNYEAQ. This CDR3 region has 14 residues. V lost 8 bases, J lost 5 bases, and 6 bases stayed unmatched. The CDR3 DNA reads TGTGCCAGCTCACTGCTAGCGGGGGACAATGAGCAGTTCTTC. Amino acids: CASSLLAGDNEQFF. Full variable domain (rest looked up from reference TRBV7-6 and TRBJ2-1): GAGVSQSPRYKVTKRGQDVALRCDPISGHVSLYWYRQALGQGPEFLTYFNYEAQQDKSGLPNDRFSAERPEGSISTLTIQRTEQRDSAMYRCASSLLAGDNEQFFGPGTRLTVL.

This rearrangement joins TRBV9 to TRBJ2-3; a weak D match, TRBD1 (6 bases). V shed 0 bases and J shed 2 bases, with 10 bases lying between them. CDR3 length: 15 amino acids. CDR1 and CDR2 from the germline V gene are SGDLS and YYNGEE. The CDR3 protein is CASSVEDSLTDTQYF. In nucleotides, the CDR3 is TGTGCCAGCAGCGTAGAGGACAGTCTCACAGATACGCAGTATTTT.

V and J are TRBV4-1 and TRBJ1-4; no clear D. Trimming took 0 bases from V and 0 from J, leaving 11 bases between them. The CDR3 is made up of 17 amino acids. Looked up from germline, CDR1 is MGHRA and CDR2 is YSYEKL. CDR3 bases: TGCGCCAGCAGCCAAGAGAGGGTATTGTCAACTAATGAAAAACTGTTTTTT. Protein product: CASSQERVLSTNEKLFF.

V is TRBV11-2 and J is TRBJ2-7; D is uncertain. Trimming shortened V by 5 bases and J by 6 bases, and 11 bases separated the two germline ends. Germline assignment: CDR1 SGHAT and CDR2 FQNNGV. This CDR3 comprises 12 residues. The CDR3 sequence is CASSPTPREQYF. CDR3 nucleotide sequence: TGTGCCAGCAGCCCTACCCCTCGCGAGCAGTACTTC.

This clone was recorded a few times. This chain links TRBV4-3 with TRBJ1-1; D is uncertain. V was clipped by 0 bases and J by 1 base, with 15 bases between them. This CDR3 spans 17 amino acids. The germline V gene encodes CDR1 LGHNA and CDR2 YSLEER. In nucleotides, the CDR3 is TGCGCCAGCAGCCAAGATCCGTGGCAGTGGGCGAACACTGAAGCTTTCTTT. Amino acids: CASSQDPWQWANTEAFF.

The gene calls are TRBV7-2 and TRBJ2-1, with D perhaps TRBD1 (6 bases). V lost 2 bases and J lost 0, with 14 bases in between. This CDR3 spans 17 amino acids. Germline CDR1 SGHTA, CDR2 FQGNSA. The chain's CDR3 is CASSLNRVVSSYNEQFF. The CDR3 bases are TGTGCCAGCAGCTTAAACAGGGTGGTGAGCTCCTACAATGAGCAGTTCTTC.

This sequence joins TRBV10-2 and TRBJ1-5; D is unresolved. V was shortened by 3 bases and J by 6 bases, with 15 bases between the two germline ends. Germline V lookup: CDR1 WSHSY, CDR2 SAAADI. CDR3 length: 15 residues. The DNA of the CDR3 is TGCGCCAGCAGTGACAGTGGGTTACGAGGTCAGCCCCAGCATTTT. It is translated as CASSDSGLRGQPQHF.

The rearrangement joins TRBV10-2 to TRBJ2-5, with 9 bases identical to TRBD1. This CDR3 is built from 14 residues. Germline V lookup: CDR1 WSHSY, CDR2 SAAADI. J lost 3 bases, V lost 6 bases, and 5 bases had no gene match. For the CDR3, the DNA is TGCGCCAGCAGGGACAGGGGTACGAAAGAGACCCAGTACTTC. Its protein product is CASRDRGTKETQYF.

The V and J genes are TRBV5-1 and TRBJ1-2; no reliable D call. CDR3 length: 16 residues. The V end lost 1 base, the J end lost 0 bases, and 13 bases lay between the germline ends. Germline V lookup: CDR1 SGHRS, CDR2 YFSETQ. The CDR3 sequence is CASSLTAPGANYGYTF. CDR3 in DNA: TGCGCCAGCAGCTTGACAGCTCCCGGGGCTAACTATGGCTACACCTTC.

The chain links TRBV5-1 to TRBJ2-5; tentative D call: TRBD1 (5 bases). Germline loops: CDR1 SGHRS, CDR2 YFSETQ. Trimming took off 2 bases at V and 2 bases at J, with 10 bases between the two ends. This CDR3 is 14 amino acids long. CDR3 sequence: CASSLGQGQETQYF. The CDR3 DNA follows: TGCGCCAGCAGCTTAGGGCAGGGACAAGAGACCCAGTACTTC.

The rearrangement links TRBV27 to TRBJ2-7; tentative D call: TRBD2 (6 bases). V was cut by 3 bases and J by 6 bases, with 12 bases left in between. The length of the CDR3 is 13 residues. The germline gives CDR1 MNHEY, CDR2 SMNVEV (reference sequence). The CDR3 protein is CASSFGGLGEQYF. The CDR3 coding sequence is TGTGCCAGCAGTTTTGGAGGGCTTGGCGAGCAGTACTTC.

The genes are TRBV5-8 and TRBJ1-2, with a weak D call TRBD1 (6 bases). The CDR3 contains 16 residues. CDR1 is SGHTS, CDR2 YDEGEE, per germline. V lost 4 bases to trimming and J lost 6 bases, with 22 bases between them. The CDR3 is CASSPRSGTPNNGYTF. The CDR3 nucleotides are TGTGCCAGCAGCCCCCGCTCCGGGACACCCAATAATGGCTACACCTTC. Drawing the rest from reference TRBV5-8 and TRBJ1-2, the complete variable domain is EAGVTQSPTHLIKTRGQQATLRCSPISGHTSVYWYQQALGLGLQFLLWYDEGEERNRGNFPPRFSGRQFPNYSSELNVNALELEDSALYLCASSPRSGTPNNGYTFGSGTRLTVV.

The chain links TRBV19 to TRBJ1-5; 9 nucleotides align to TRBD1. The germline CDR1 and CDR2 sequences are LNHDA and SQIVND (reference sequence). The CDR3 spans 15 residues. Unmatched junction bases numbered 3, after V lost 3 bases and J lost 3 bases. CDR3 DNA: TGTGCCAGTAGTATCGGGACAGGGAACAATCAGCCCCAGCATTTT. It codes for CASSIGTGNNQPQHF.

The chain is built from TRBV9 and TRBJ2-2, with D perhaps TRBD2 (5 bases). Germline V gene sequence: CDR1 SGDLS, CDR2 YYNGEE. With 3 bases removed from V and 7 bases from J, the gap between germline ends came to 22 bases. CDR3 length equals 17 residues. In nucleotides, the CDR3 is TGTGCCAGCAGCGCAGCCCCAGCCCTGCTTGGGAGCGGGGAGCTGTTTTTT. Translation: CASSAAPALLGSGELFF.

V is TRBV20-1 and J is TRBJ1-2; unclear D gene. This CDR3 has 10 residues. Germline V CDR1 and CDR2: DFQATT, SNEGSKA (reference sequence). In DNA, the CDR3 is TGCAGCGCGGCAGCCGGCGGCTACACCTTC. It yields the protein CSAAAGGYTF.